The sequence of this T cell receptor (beta chain) was determined in a study of siplizumab effects on memory and regulatory T cells (dated by TCRdb to about 2019). Regarding the research as a whole: The study looked at the effect of siplizumab, an anti-CD2 antibody, on alloreactive T-cell subsets in allogeneic mixed lymphocyte reactions made from human PBMCs. Points the paper makes about the study in general: Whether proliferating Tregs from siplizumab cultures actually had suppressive function was not functionally confirmed. Siplizumab significantly reduced the cumulative frequency of alloreactive sequences traceable to unstimulated CD4+ memory T cells. Among mappable alloreactive CD4+ clones, the Treg-derived fraction averaged around 70% with siplizumab versus about 25% in control reactions. Sequences below about 10^-5 frequency were poorly captured, so only a minor fraction of alloreactive clones could be mapped to unstimulated subsets. About 80-97% of proliferating CD4+ or CD8+ clones could not be given a naive or memory phenotype. Unstimulated naive T cells appeared more diverse than memory T cells, and naive cells seemed to contribute substantially to the alloresponse.

Details on this clone: Its antigen has not been determined. One base away there is no much larger clone; base qualities are not given.

Libraries were constructed by the immunoSEQ multiplex PCR assay. About 10^5 TCR templates per sample were assayed on the deep sequencing platform. Genomic DNA extracted from sorted T cells was the material used for TCRbeta CDR3 sequencing. In the paper's pipeline: The R programming language was used for clonal analysis of the TCRbeta CDR3 data. Comparing unstimulated samples against CFSE-low samples taken after the reaction was how alloreactive CD4+ and CD8+ clones were defined. Regulatory or non-regulatory origin of alloreactive CD4+ clones was assigned by matching sequences to the sorted unstimulated Treg and non-Treg repertoires. Not all clones reach the TCRdb copy of this immuneACCESS table, which keeps in-frame sequences only. Checked studies attribute under half of the gap to unresolved V genes and leave the rest unexplained. V, J and clone size were drawn from that table, and D and trimming were deduced from the DNA. For this sample there are more than 85,000 clones; 90% to 95% appear just once. Around 0.32% of the sample lies in the top ten.

Sorted unstimulated T cells and proliferating T cells recovered from mixed lymphocyte reactions were subjected to TCRbeta CDR3 sequencing. Fresh whole blood from approximately 9 HLA-typed healthy donors was used to isolate PBMCs. The sample was CD4+ T cells sorted from blood. The TCR originated in a human donor in good health.

The CDR3 protein sequence reads: CASSPPTVVTQYF. The DNA sequence is given as TGTGCCAGCTCACCTCCTACCGTAGTCACCCAGTACTTC. This chain is built from TRBV18 and TRBJ2-5, with no confident D gene call. Measured from the cysteine to the phenylalanine, the CDR3 is 13 residues long. Only CDR3 DNA is held: 39 bases, read in frame from base 1. The V end loses 3 bases and the J end loses 8 bases, and a stretch of 13 bases separates them. Taken from the germline V gene, the CDR1 and CDR2 loops are KGHSH and LQKENI. When the CDR3 is completed using the reference TRBV18 and TRBJ2-5 genes on either side, the full variable domain is NAGVMQNPRHLVRRRGQEARLRCSPMKGHSHVYWYRQLPEEGLKFMVYLQKENIIDESGMPKERFSAEFPKEGPSILRIQQVVRGDSAAYFCASSPPTVVTQYFGPGTRLLVL.